This T cell receptor beta chain is drawn from a study of blood T cell repertoires in COVID-19. At the level of the study: Samples representing acute and convalescent COVID-19 were sourced from the United States, Italy and Spain.

Original analysis: For nucleated cells, counts were estimated from reference gene primer amplification. Sequenced by immunoSEQ multiplex PCR; TCRdb stores in-frame clones only, minus some. V and J calls and clone size follow that table, whereas D and trimming were derived from the DNA. Of about 220,000 clones in the sample, around 84% were seen once. Sequences were obtained from peripheral blood. This clonotype originated in a man over 45 who had recovered from COVID-19.

The DNA for the CDR3 is TGTGCCAGCACCCCTTGGTATGCTAGCGGGGGTCAAGAGACCCAGTACTTC. The encoded protein is CASTPWYASGGQETQYF. The chain is built from TRBV5-6 and TRBJ2-5; 10 positions agree with TRBD2. CDR1 and CDR2 from the germline V gene are SGHDT and YYEEEE. This CDR3 is built from 17 residues. V was pared by 6 bases and J by 2 bases, with 13 bases of the junction left unmatched.